This TCR beta chain comes out of a study of cytomegalovirus exposure and HLA in healthy donors. The germline V gene has CDR1 DFQATT and CDR2 SNEGSKA (reference sequence). The V end was cut by 3 bases, the J end by 4 bases, with 4 bases between. The CDR3 loop spans 11 amino acids. Both 60 Vbeta primers and 13 Jbeta primers went into the PCR. TCRdb's table, derived via immunoSEQ multiplex PCR, lists solely in-frame clones and lacks some. This table has approximately 190,000 clones, approximately 85% appearing once. This chain joins TRBV20-1 and TRBJ2-1; D not certain. The clonotype was recovered from a woman under 30 in good health and CMV-seronegative. Sequenced: PBMCs. The CDR3 here is CSARAYNEQFF. CDR3 nucleotides: TGCAGTGCTAGGGCTTACAATGAGCAGTTCTTC.